One and the same sample provided the 31 T cell receptor beta chains below, sequenced in a study of CD8 T cells in Susac syndrome (dated by TCRdb to about 2019). Library method: the immunoSEQ multiplex PCR assay. RNA was extracted using the RNeasy kit, and roughly 0.5 to 1 microgram was reverse transcribed with random hexamers. TCRdb reran the public reads through fastp at Q25 and MiXCR, keeping productive beta chains. Each CDR3 protein gets just one entry, which takes the most common genes and DNA from the rows behind it. This sample lists some 150,000 distinct CDR3 sequences; around 94% were detected once. Of the sample, approximately 0.27% falls within the top ten clones. Specimen: CD8+ T cells from PBMCs. The receptors shown here come from a human donor in good health.

J is TRBJ2-1 and V is TRBV24-1; 8 nucleotides line up with TRBD2. V was pared by 0 bases and J by 9 bases, with 9 bases of the junction left unmatched. This CDR3 is built from 16 residues. Looked up from germline, CDR1 is KGHDR and CDR2 is SFDVKD. CDR3 amino acids: CATSDLRTGGVGEQFF. The CDR3 DNA reads TGTGCCACCAGTGATTTGCGTACGGGGGGGGTCGGTGAGCAGTTCTTC.

This sequence joins TRBV30 and TRBJ2-7; TRBD2 aligns across 12 bases. The junction had 4 bases not matched to a gene; V was cut back by 2 bases and J by 2 bases. The CDR3 totals 15 residues. Germline CDR1 and CDR2: GTSNPN and SVGIG (reference sequence). In DNA, the CDR3 is TGTGCCTGGAGTCCGCCTAGCGGGAGGGCCTACGAGCAGTACTTC. It specifies CAWSPPSGRAYEQYF.

The V call is TRBV3-1, the J call TRBJ2-7; the D gene is possibly TRBD2 (6 bases). The CDR3 totals 16 residues. Germline V lookup: CDR1 LGHDT, CDR2 YNNKEL (reference sequence). V dropped 1 base and J dropped 3 bases, with 16 bases sitting between them. CDR3 in DNA: TGTGCCAGCAGCCAAGCCGGGACTTCCGGCTTCTACGAGCAGTACTTC. This encodes CASSQAGTSGFYEQYF.

The gene calls are TRBV7-8 and TRBJ2-7; D is unresolved. Germline V gene sequence: CDR1 SGHVS, CDR2 FQNEAQ. V was cut by 0 bases and J by 4 bases, with 10 bases left in between. CDR3 length: 14 amino acids. The CDR3 here is CASSLAAAGYEQYF. CDR3 coding DNA: TGTGCCAGCAGCTTAGCGGCGGCTGGATACGAGCAGTACTTC.

The DNA of the CDR3 is TGTGCCAGCAGCCCCGCGACAGGGTCACTAGCCAAAAACATTCAGTACTTC. This codes for CASSPATGSLAKNIQYF. This chain uses TRBV7-9 with TRBJ2-4; the match to TRBD1 covers 7 bases. Germline CDR1 and CDR2: SEHNR and FQNEAQ (reference sequence). V shed 5 bases, J shed 0 bases, and the junction held 10 bases outside the gene matches. The CDR3 sequence is 17 residues long.

The V gene is TRBV7-2, the J gene TRBJ2-1; unclear D gene. CDR1 is SGHTA, CDR2 FQGNSA, per germline. The CDR3 sequence is 18 residues long. Trimming left V 2 bases short and J 8 bases short, with 25 bases between. This CDR3 is CASSLRFRAESRIDEQFF. In DNA, the CDR3 is TGTGCCAGCAGCTTACGTTTTCGGGCGGAATCCAGGATAGATGAGCAGTTCTTC.

This rearrangement joins TRBV12-3 or TRBV12-4 to TRBJ1-2; TRBD1 is a possible D gene (6 bases). The CDR3 spans 13 residues. The germline V and J ends were trimmed by 7 bases and 4 bases, with 13 bases remaining between them. CDR3 sequence: CASKPRTAYGYTF. The CDR3, as DNA: TGTGCCAGCAAACCCCGGACAGCCTATGGCTACACCTTC.

The rearrangement links TRBV20-1 to TRBJ2-7; TRBD1 matches at 8 bases. The germline gives CDR1 DFQATT, CDR2 SNEGSKA (reference sequence). There are 13 residues in the CDR3. Losses at the gene ends were 3 bases for V and 3 bases for J; bases not matched to a gene: 4. The CDR3 loop reads CSASLGQDYEQYF. The DNA of the CDR3 is TGCAGTGCTAGTTTGGGACAGGACTACGAGCAGTACTTC.

Written as DNA, the CDR3 is TGTGCCAGCAGCTGGGCGTCGGAGCAGTTCTTC. Encoded protein: CASSWASEQFF. The chain couples TRBV5-6 to TRBJ2-1; D call uncertain. The CDR3 is 11 amino acids. The V gene lost 3 bases and the J gene lost 10 bases, with 8 bases spanning the gap. Germline CDR1 is SGHDT and CDR2 is YYEEEE.

The genes are TRBV11-2 and TRBJ2-7; no clear D. V dropped 1 base and J dropped 2 bases, with 12 bases sitting between them. From germline, CDR1 is SGHAT and CDR2 FQNNGV. This CDR3 spans 15 amino acids. CDR3 coding DNA: TGTGCCAGCAGCTTAGTTTGGATCCCAACCTACGAGCAGTACTTC. Amino acid sequence: CASSLVWIPTYEQYF.

This chain connects TRBV29-1 to TRBJ2-3, with 8 bases aligning to TRBD2. The CDR3 loop spans 12 amino acids. Germline assignment: CDR1 SQVTM and CDR2 ANQGSEA. V lost 8 bases and J lost 5; bases outside the gene matches: 6. The CDR3 DNA reads as TGCAGCTTCTTTCGGGAGGGAGATACGCAGTATTTT. It specifies CSFFREGDTQYF.

The CDR3 bases are TGTGCCAGCAGTCCTTTGGACGGAGGACTCAACAATGAGCAGTTCTTC. Translated: CASSPLDGGLNNEQFF. V is TRBV27 and J is TRBJ2-1, with D perhaps TRBD2 (5 bases). V shed 5 bases and J shed 5 bases, with 19 bases lying between them. The germline V gene encodes CDR1 MNHEY and CDR2 SMNVEV (reference sequence). This CDR3 comprises 16 residues.

The rearrangement links TRBV21-1 to TRBJ2-4. TRBV21-1 is designated a pseudogene. The CDR3 covers 14 residues. CDR3 in amino acids: CASSKSLAKNIQYF. The CDR3 nucleotides are TGTGCCAGCAGCAAATCGCTAGCCAAAAACATTCAGTACTTC.

The rearrangement joins TRBV9 to TRBJ2-3; D unresolved. The CDR3 is 10 residues long. Germline CDR1 reads SGDLS; CDR2 reads YYNGEE. V was cut by 5 bases and J by 4 bases, with 2 bases left in between. For the CDR3, the DNA is TGTGCCAGCAGACCAGATACGCAGTATTTT. It specifies CASRPDTQYF.

The gene calls are TRBV19 and TRBJ1-5; tentative D call: TRBD1 (5 bases). Germline V gene data show CDR1 as LNHDA and CDR2 as SQIVND (reference sequence). V was cut by 4 bases and J by 0 bases, with 10 bases left in between. The CDR3 spans 15 residues. The CDR3 is CASSTTVYSNQPQHF. CDR3 nucleotides: TGTGCCAGTAGTACGACAGTTTATAGCAATCAGCCCCAGCATTTT.

The rearrangement links TRBV27 to TRBJ2-1; D gene ambiguous. V shed 7 bases and J shed 1 base, with 11 bases lying between them. The CDR3 has 14 amino acids. Germline V gene data show CDR1 as MNHEY and CDR2 as SMNVEV (reference sequence). CDR3 region: CASKDPWSYNEQFF. In DNA, the CDR3 is TGTGCCAGCAAGGATCCCTGGTCCTACAATGAGCAGTTCTTC.

This chain joins TRBV5-6 and TRBJ2-7; D is possibly TRBD2 (5 bases). V lost 6 bases, J lost 6 bases, and 13 bases lay in between. The germline V gene has CDR1 SGHDT and CDR2 YYEEEE. The CDR3 has 12 residues. CDR3 in amino acids: CASNYEGTEQYF. Here the CDR3 DNA reads TGTGCCAGCAACTATGAGGGAACCGAGCAGTACTTC.

The rearrangement links TRBV20-1 to TRBJ1-1, with D possibly matching TRBD1 (6 bases). Germline-derived CDR1 and CDR2 are DFQATT and SNEGSKA (reference sequence). Deletions cut 6 bases from V and 7 bases from J, with 15 bases between. CDR3 length: 12 amino acids. CDR3 protein: CSALGGHDEAFF. CDR3 nucleotides: TGCAGTGCCCTGGGGGGGCATGATGAAGCTTTCTTT.

This rearrangement joins TRBV13 to TRBJ2-7; D perhaps matches TRBD2 (6 bases). V lost 5 bases to trimming and J lost 6 bases, with 14 bases between them. Germline assignment: CDR1 PRHDT and CDR2 FYEKMQ (reference sequence). The CDR3 has 13 amino acids. CDR3 sequence (DNA): TGTGCCAGCAGCCCCCGGGGGAGGAGCGAGCAGTACTTC. This gives the protein CASSPRGRSEQYF. Together with reference TRBV13 and TRBJ2-7, the CDR3 gives the full variable domain: AAGVIQSPRHLIKEKRETATLKCYPIPRHDTVYWYQQGPGQDPQFLISFYEKMQSDKGSIPDRFSAQQFSDYHSELNMSSLELGDSALYFCASSPRGRSEQYFGPGTRLTVT.

The chain employs TRBV3-1 and TRBJ2-1; the D is unclear. Germline V CDR1 and CDR2: LGHDT, YNNKEL (reference sequence). V lost 5 bases and J lost 9, with 20 bases in between. This CDR3 has 15 residues. The DNA for the CDR3 is TGTGCCAGCAGCGACACCTCACTGGGGAAGGGTGAGCAGTTCTTC. This codes for CASSDTSLGKGEQFF.

The V and J genes are TRBV5-4 and TRBJ2-7; 8 nucleotides agree with TRBD1. V was clipped by 3 bases and J by 5 bases; unmatched bases: 7. This CDR3 has 14 residues. The germline V gene has CDR1 SGHNT and CDR2 YYREEE (reference sequence). The CDR3 is CASSSGTGRNEQYF. DNA of the CDR3: TGTGCCAGCAGCTCAGGGACAGGAAGGAACGAGCAGTACTTC. Full variable domain (missing parts from reference TRBV5-4 and TRBJ2-7): ETGVTQSPTHLIKTRGQQVTLRCSSQSGHNTVSWYQQALGQGPQFIFQYYREEENGRGNFPPRFSGLQFPNYSSELNVNALELDDSALYLCASSSGTGRNEQYFGPGTRLTVT.

This chain links TRBV15 with TRBJ2-1; TRBD1 might be the D (5 bases). The CDR3 is 15 amino acids. CDR1 and CDR2 (germline): LNHNV, YYDKDF (reference sequence). The germline V and J ends were trimmed by 6 bases and 0 bases, with 12 bases remaining between them. This CDR3 is CATRTAPFSYNEQFF. In nucleotides, the CDR3 is TGTGCCACCAGGACAGCCCCATTCTCCTACAATGAGCAGTTCTTC.

The J gene is TRBJ1-2, the V gene TRBV29-1, with 7 bases identical to TRBD1. This CDR3 has 13 amino acids. Unmatched junction bases numbered 8, after V lost 7 bases and J lost 3 bases. Germline-derived CDR1 and CDR2 are SQVTM and ANQGSEA. CDR3 nucleotides: TGCAGCGCCCCGGACAGGTCCGACTATGGCTACACCTTC. Amino acid sequence: CSAPDRSDYGYTF.

The chain combines TRBV4-3 with TRBJ2-3; 12 bases map to TRBD2. Trimming removed 0 bases from V and 4 bases from J; junction bases left unmatched: 17. This CDR3 is built from 21 residues. Germline values: CDR1 LGHNA, CDR2 YSLEER. This CDR3 reads CASSQEGTTSGRRDVSDTQYF. CDR3 nucleotides: TGCGCCAGCAGCCAAGAGGGAACGACTAGCGGGAGAAGGGATGTGTCAGATACGCAGTATTTT.

The J gene is TRBJ2-7, the V gene TRBV4-3; TRBD1 or TRBD2 may be the D gene (6 bases each). Trimming removed 0 bases at V and 4 bases at J, with 10 bases between. Germline CDR1 reads LGHNA; CDR2 reads YSLEER. This CDR3 is built from 14 residues. CDR3 bases: TGCGCCAGCAGCCAAGACCTAGGGGGGTACGAGCAGTACTTC. It yields the protein CASSQDLGGYEQYF.

CDR3 sequence reads: CASSPLHRSYEQYF. The DNA for the CDR3 is TGTGCCAGCAGCCCGCTACACCGGAGCTACGAGCAGTACTTC. The chain is built from TRBV27 and TRBJ2-7, with D uncertain. Germline V CDR1 and CDR2: MNHEY, SMNVEV (reference sequence). The CDR3 consists of 14 residues. The V and J ends lost 6 bases and 3 bases respectively, with 15 bases between them.

The chain recombines TRBV3-1 with TRBJ2-7, with D maybe TRBD2 (5 bases). Trimming took 2 bases from V and 2 from J, leaving 16 bases between them. CDR3 length: 16 amino acids. In germline, CDR1 is LGHDT, CDR2 YNNKEL (reference sequence). The CDR3: CASSQRVGDKTYEQYF. The CDR3 nucleotides are TGTGCCAGCAGCCAAAGGGTGGGAGACAAAACCTACGAGCAGTACTTC.

The J gene is TRBJ2-1, the V gene TRBV4-2; D not resolved. V lost 0 bases to trimming and J lost 2 bases, with 11 bases between them. The V gene's germline CDR1 is LGHNA and CDR2 YNFKEQ. The CDR3 loop spans 16 amino acids. The CDR3 nucleotides read TGTGCCAGCAGCCAAGAACCTAGTTCTACCTACAATGAGCAGTTCTTC. Amino acid sequence: CASSQEPSSTYNEQFF.

The chain employs TRBV30 and TRBJ2-2; no definite D call. Germline values: CDR1 GTSNPN, CDR2 SVGIG (reference sequence). The CDR3 spans 11 residues. Trimming removed 3 bases from V and 8 bases from J, with 7 bases in between. DNA of the CDR3: TGTGCCTGGAGGGGGATGGGGGAGCTGTTTTTT. This codes for CAWRGMGELFF.

The chain recombines TRBV15 with TRBJ2-3, with a tentative D call TRBD2 (6 bases). The CDR3 has 14 amino acids. The V end lost 7 bases, the J end lost 1 base, and 12 bases lay between the germline ends. Germline loops: CDR1 LNHNV, CDR2 YYDKDF (reference sequence). CDR3 sequence: CATTTSSGTDTQYF. The CDR3 bases are TGTGCCACCACCACTAGCTCTGGCACAGATACGCAGTATTTT.

The chain uses TRBV2 and TRBJ1-2; weak D call: TRBD1 (5 bases). V was trimmed by 3 bases and J by 3 bases, leaving 11 bases between them. The CDR3 is 14 residues long. Germline CDR1 is SNHLY and CDR2 is FYNNEI. This CDR3 reads CASSDGAEYYGYTF. The CDR3 DNA sequence: TGTGCCAGCAGTGACGGGGCTGAATACTATGGCTACACCTTC. The whole variable domain, filled in from reference TRBV2 and TRBJ1-2, reads EPEVTQTPSHQVTQMGQEVILRCVPISNHLYFYWYRQILGQKVEFLVSFYNNEISEKSEIFDDQFSVERPDGSNFTLKIRSTKLEDSAMYFCASSDGAEYYGYTFGSGTRLTVV.